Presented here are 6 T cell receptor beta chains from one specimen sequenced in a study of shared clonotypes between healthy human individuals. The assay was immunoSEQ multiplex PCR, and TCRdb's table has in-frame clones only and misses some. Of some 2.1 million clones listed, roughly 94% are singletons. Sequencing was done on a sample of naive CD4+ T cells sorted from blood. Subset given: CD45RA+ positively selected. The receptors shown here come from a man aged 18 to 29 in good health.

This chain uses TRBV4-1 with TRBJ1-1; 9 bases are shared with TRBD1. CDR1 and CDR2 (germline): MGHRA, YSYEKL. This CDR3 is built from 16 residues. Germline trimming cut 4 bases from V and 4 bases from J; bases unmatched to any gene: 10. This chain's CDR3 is CASSRKAGTGSTEAFF. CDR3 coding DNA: TGCGCCAGCAGCCGCAAAGCCGGGACAGGGAGCACTGAAGCTTTCTTT.

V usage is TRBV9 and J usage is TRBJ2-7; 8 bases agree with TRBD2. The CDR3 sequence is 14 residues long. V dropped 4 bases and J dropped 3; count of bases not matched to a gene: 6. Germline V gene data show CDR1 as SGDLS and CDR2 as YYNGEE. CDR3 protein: CASSPRLAGYEQYF. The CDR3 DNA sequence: TGTGCCAGCAGCCCCCGGCTAGCGGGCTACGAGCAGTACTTC. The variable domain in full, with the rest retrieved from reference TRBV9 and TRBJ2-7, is DSGVTQTPKHLITATGQRVTLRCSPRSGDLSVYWYQQSLDQGLQFLIQYYNGEERAKGNILERFSAQQFPDLHSELNLSSLELGDSALYFCASSPRLAGYEQYFGPGTRLTVT.

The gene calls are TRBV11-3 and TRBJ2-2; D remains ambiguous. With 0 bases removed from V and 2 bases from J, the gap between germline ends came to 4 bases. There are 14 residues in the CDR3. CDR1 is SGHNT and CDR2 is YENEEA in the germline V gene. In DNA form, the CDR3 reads TGTGCCAGCAGCTTAGATGGAAACACCGGGGAGCTGTTTTTT. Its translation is CASSLDGNTGELFF. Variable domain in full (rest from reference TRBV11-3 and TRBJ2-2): EAGVVQSPRYKIIEKKQPVAFWCNPISGHNTLYWYLQNLGQGPELLIRYENEEAVDDSQLPKDRFSAERLKGVDSTLKIQPAELGDSAVYLCASSLDGNTGELFFGEGSRLTVL.

CDR3 coding DNA: TGTGCCAGCAGGCAGTTCAACACAGATACGCAGTATTTT. It specifies CASRQFNTDTQYF. The genes are TRBV7-2 and TRBJ2-3; D call uncertain. Trimming left V 6 bases short and J 2 bases short, with 9 bases between. This CDR3 region has 13 residues. Germline lookup yields CDR1 SGHTA and CDR2 FQGNSA. The variable domain in full, completed from reference TRBV7-2 and TRBJ2-3, reads GAGVSQSPSNKVTEKGKDVELRCDPISGHTALYWYRQSLGQGLEFLIYFQGNSAPDKSGLPSDRFSAERTGGSVSTLTIQRTQQEDSAVYLCASRQFNTDTQYFGPGTRLTVL.

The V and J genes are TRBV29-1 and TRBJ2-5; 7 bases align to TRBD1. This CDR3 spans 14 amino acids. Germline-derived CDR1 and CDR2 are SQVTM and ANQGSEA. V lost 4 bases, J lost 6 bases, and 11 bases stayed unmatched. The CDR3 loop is CSVVPKTGEQTQYF. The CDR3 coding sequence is TGCAGCGTTGTTCCCAAAACAGGGGAACAGACCCAGTACTTC.

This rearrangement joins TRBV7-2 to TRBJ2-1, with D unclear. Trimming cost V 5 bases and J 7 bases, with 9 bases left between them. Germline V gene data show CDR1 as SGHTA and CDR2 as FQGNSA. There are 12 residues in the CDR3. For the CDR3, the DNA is TGTGCCAGCAGCCCCCAGGAGAATGAGCAGTTCTTC. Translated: CASSPQENEQFF. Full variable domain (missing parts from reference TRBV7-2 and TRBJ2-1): GAGVSQSPSNKVTEKGKDVELRCDPISGHTALYWYRQSLGQGLEFLIYFQGNSAPDKSGLPSDRFSAERTGGSVSTLTIQRTQQEDSAVYLCASSPQENEQFFGPGTRLTVL.